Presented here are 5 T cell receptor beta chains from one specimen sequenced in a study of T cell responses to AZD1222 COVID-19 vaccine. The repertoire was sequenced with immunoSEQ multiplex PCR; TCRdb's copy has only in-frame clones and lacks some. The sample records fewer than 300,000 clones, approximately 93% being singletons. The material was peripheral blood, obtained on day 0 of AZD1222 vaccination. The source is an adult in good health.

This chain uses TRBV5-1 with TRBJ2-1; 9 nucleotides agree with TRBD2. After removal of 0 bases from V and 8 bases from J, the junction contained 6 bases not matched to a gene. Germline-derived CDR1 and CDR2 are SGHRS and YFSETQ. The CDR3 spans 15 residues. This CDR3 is CASSLVSGSTDEQFF. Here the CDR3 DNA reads TGCGCCAGCAGCTTGGTTAGCGGGAGTACGGATGAGCAGTTCTTC.

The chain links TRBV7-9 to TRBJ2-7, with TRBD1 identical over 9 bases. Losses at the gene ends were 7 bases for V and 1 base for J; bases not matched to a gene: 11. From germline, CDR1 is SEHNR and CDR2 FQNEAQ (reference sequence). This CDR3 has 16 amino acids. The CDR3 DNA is TGTGCCAGCATCGCTGATGGGACAGGGCCGTCCTACGAGCAGTACTTC. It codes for CASIADGTGPSYEQYF.

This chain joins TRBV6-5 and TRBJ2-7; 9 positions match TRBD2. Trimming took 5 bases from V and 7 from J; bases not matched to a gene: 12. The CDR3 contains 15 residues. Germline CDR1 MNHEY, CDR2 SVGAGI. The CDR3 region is CASSIRLAVSGEQYF. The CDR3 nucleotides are TGTGCCAGCAGTATCCGACTAGCGGTGTCGGGTGAGCAGTACTTC.

As DNA, the CDR3 is TGCGCCAGCAGCCAGCGGACAGGGGACAATCAGCCCCAGCATTTT. It is translated as CASSQRTGDNQPQHF. This chain joins TRBV4-1 and TRBJ1-5, with 9 bases matching TRBD1. This CDR3 has 15 residues. Per the germline V gene, CDR1 is MGHRA and CDR2 is YSYEKL. J was trimmed by 3 bases and V by 3 bases; bases with no gene match: 3.

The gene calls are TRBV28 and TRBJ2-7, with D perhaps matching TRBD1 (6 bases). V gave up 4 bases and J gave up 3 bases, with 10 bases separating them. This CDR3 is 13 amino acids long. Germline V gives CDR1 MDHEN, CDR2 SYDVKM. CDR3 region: CASSWIQGYEQYF. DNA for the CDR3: TGTGCCAGCAGTTGGATACAGGGCTACGAGCAGTACTTC.